This T cell receptor (beta chain) is from a study of post-analysis software for immune sequencing data (dated by TCRdb to between 2014 and 2016). Concerning the study at large: The recorded disease courses included relapsing-remitting, secondary progressive and progressive-relapsing multiple sclerosis, and some patients had no subtype annotation. The patient repertoires were compared against approximately twelve previously published healthy control repertoires obtained from donors aged 6 to 25 years. A subset of samples was prepared in parallel using single-end sample barcoding, then pooled and co-amplified after Illumina adapter ligation. Here is what the overall study found, with its caveats: Direct clustering with F measure showed strong co-clustering of samples prepared in the same batch, prompting a batch-effect correction. The control group was slightly older than the multiple sclerosis patient group. Significantly higher frequencies in patients than in controls were found for five or six TRBV segments, including TRBV5-6, TRBV5-1 and TRBV20-1. Significantly lower normalized Chao1 diversity was found in multiple sclerosis patients than in controls, suggesting substantial peripheral T-cell clonal expansion.

Libraries were constructed by PCR. The instrument was an Illumina HiSeq 2500. To reduce PCR and sequencing biases, unique molecular identifiers were incorporated into the TCR beta cDNA libraries. Roughly 0.5 million cDNA molecules were obtained per 1 to 10 million input T cells, so each molecule approximated one T cell. The patient libraries were prepared and sequenced using the same protocol as the earlier healthy control dataset. Within a given batch, samples were prepared together, multiplexed and sequenced on the same HiSeq lane. Regarding the original processing steps: Raw barcoded reads were processed with MIGEC, and single-read molecular identifier groups were discarded before consensus assembly and CDR3 extraction. VDJtools was used for post-analysis of the clonotype tables, and diversity was normalized by down-sampling every dataset to the size of the smallest sample. In repertoire overlap clustering, CDR3 amino acid sequences, but not nucleotide sequences, were matched to correct batch-related cross-sample contamination. TCRdb itself trimmed the public reads at Q25 with fastp, ran MiXCR and retained productive beta chains. Under each unique CDR3 protein, matching rows form one entry showing the most common genes and DNA. TCRdb, not the original authors, processed these V and J calls. Here the sample has around 200,000 distinct CDR3 sequences; around 29% occur a single time. The ten top clones hold 3% to 3.5% of the sample.

To demonstrate the VDJtools post-analysis software, the study profiled TCR beta repertoires from the peripheral blood of approximately twelve young patients with multiple sclerosis. The multiple sclerosis patients were children and adolescents between roughly 6 and 16 years of age. The CDR1 and CDR2 encoded by the germline V gene are SGHRS and YFSETQ. The germline ends are 13 bases apart after V is trimmed by 7 bases and J by 2 bases. Counted from cysteine to phenylalanine, this CDR3 has 13 amino acids. Only CDR3 DNA is held: 39 bases, read in frame from base 1. This clonotype was observed a handful of times. Its recognized antigen is unknown. Per-nucleotide qualities are absent, and no much larger clonotype sits a single base away.

The chain is made from TRBV5-1 and TRBJ2-7, and TRBD1 may be the D gene, going by 6 matching bases. The sample comprised blood. The sequence was obtained from a girl younger than 18 with multiple sclerosis. In nucleotide form, the sequence is TGCGCCAGCGGAAGGGACAAACCCTACGAGCAGTACTTC. Translated, it reads CASGRDKPYEQYF.